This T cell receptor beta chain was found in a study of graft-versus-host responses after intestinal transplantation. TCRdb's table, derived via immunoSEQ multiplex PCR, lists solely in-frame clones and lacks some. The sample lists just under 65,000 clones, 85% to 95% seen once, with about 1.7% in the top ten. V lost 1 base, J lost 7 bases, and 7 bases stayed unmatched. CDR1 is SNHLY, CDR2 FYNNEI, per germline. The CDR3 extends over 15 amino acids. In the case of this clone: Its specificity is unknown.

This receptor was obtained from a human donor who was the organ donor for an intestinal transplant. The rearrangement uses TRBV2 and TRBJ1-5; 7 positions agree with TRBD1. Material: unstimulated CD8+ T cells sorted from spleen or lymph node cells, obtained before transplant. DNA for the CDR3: TGTGCCAGCAGTGAAGTCGACAGGGCGCGGCAGCCCCAGCATTTT. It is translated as CASSEVDRARQPQHF.